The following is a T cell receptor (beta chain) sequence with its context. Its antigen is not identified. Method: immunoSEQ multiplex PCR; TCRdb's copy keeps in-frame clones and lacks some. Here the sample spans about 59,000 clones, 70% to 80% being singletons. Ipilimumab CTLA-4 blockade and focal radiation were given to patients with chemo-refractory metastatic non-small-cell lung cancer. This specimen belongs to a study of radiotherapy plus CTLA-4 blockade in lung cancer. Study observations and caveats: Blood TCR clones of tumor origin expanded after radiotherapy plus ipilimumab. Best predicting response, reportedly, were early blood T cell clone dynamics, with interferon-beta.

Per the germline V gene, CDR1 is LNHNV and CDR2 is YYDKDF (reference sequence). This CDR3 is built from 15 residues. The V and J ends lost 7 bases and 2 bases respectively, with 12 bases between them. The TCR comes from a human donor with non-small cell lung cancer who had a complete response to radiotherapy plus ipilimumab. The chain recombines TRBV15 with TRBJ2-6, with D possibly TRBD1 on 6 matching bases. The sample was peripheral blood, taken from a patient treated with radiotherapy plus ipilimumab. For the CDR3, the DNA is TGTGCCACCAACGACCGACAGGCTGGGGCCAACGTCCTGACTTTC. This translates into CATNDRQAGANVLTF.